A single sample is the source of the 21 T cell receptor beta chains below, sequenced in a study of vaccination and CD4 T cells after COVID-19. Sequencing of cultured CD4+ T cell DNA used the Oncomine TCR Beta short-read assay. TCRdb reprocessed the PCR reads with MiXCR, giving one entry per CDR3 protein. This sample has roughly 10,000 distinct CDR3 sequences, with 60% to 75% found just once. Their recognized antigens are unknown. Treatment here: 10-day PBMC culture with coronavirus spike peptide pools or control peptides (ViraFEST assay). The sample comprised CD4+ T cells from blood, cultured in vitro. All receptors come from a human donor who had recovered from COVID-19.

V usage is TRBV20-1 and J usage is TRBJ2-1, with 7 positions matching TRBD1. This CDR3 region has 13 residues. Germline CDR1 is DFQATT and CDR2 is SNEGSKA (reference sequence). V shed 6 bases and J 6 bases; nucleotides not matched to a gene: 8. CDR3 sequence (DNA): TGCAGTGCCGCCGACAGGGTAGGCAATGAGCAGTTCTTC. It is translated as CSAADRVGNEQFF.

The chain uses TRBV6-2 or TRBV6-3 and TRBJ2-1; D is uncertain. Germline assignment: CDR1 MNHEY and CDR2 SVGEGT. With 6 bases removed from V and 5 bases from J, the gap between germline ends came to 5 bases. This CDR3 contains 11 residues. The CDR3 protein is CASRAHNEQFF. The CDR3 region has the DNA TGTGCCAGCAGAGCGCACAATGAGCAGTTCTTC.

The V call is TRBV6-1, the J call TRBJ1-2, with TRBD1 matching over 7 bases. Germline CDR1 reads MNHNS; CDR2 reads SASEGT. Trimming cost V 5 bases and J 8 bases; bases outside gene matches: 5. This CDR3 has 12 residues. The CDR3 DNA reads TGTGCCAGCAGTACAGGGGTTGGCGGCTACACCTTC. Translated: CASSTGVGGYTF.

The rearrangement links TRBV27 to TRBJ2-3; D is unresolved. Germline V gene sequence: CDR1 MNHEY, CDR2 SMNVEV (reference sequence). CDR3 length: 17 residues. The V end lost 11 bases, the J end lost 0 bases, and 24 bases lay between the germline ends. CDR3 loop: CAWVLGTPTISTDTQYF. The CDR3 bases are TGTGCCTGGGTTTTGGGAACTCCTACTATTAGCACAGATACGCAGTATTTT.

There are a few counts of this clonotype. The J gene is TRBJ1-2, the V gene TRBV6-1; tentatively, D is TRBD1 (6 bases). Per germline, CDR1 MNHNS and CDR2 SASEGT. This CDR3 comprises 17 residues. Trimming took off 5 bases at V and 3 bases at J, with 22 bases between the two ends. The CDR3 protein is CASSLAGAPGDDYGYTF. DNA of the CDR3: TGTGCCAGCAGTCTGGCGGGGGCTCCTGGTGATGACTATGGCTACACCTTC.

In its sample, this clonotype was seen a few times. This chain joins TRBV7-2 and TRBJ2-5, with TRBD2 matching over 8 bases. The V gene end was trimmed by 5 bases and the J gene end by 5 bases; junction bases not matched to a gene: 7. The CDR3 sequence is 14 residues long. Germline CDR1 and CDR2: SGHTA and FQGNSA. The CDR3 nucleotides read TGTGCCAGCAGCATCGGGGGGGCCGAGGAGACCCAGTACTTC. It encodes CASSIGGAEETQYF.

The chain employs TRBV7-2 and TRBJ2-7; no firm D call. V lost 10 bases, J lost 7 bases, and 11 bases lay in between. Per germline, CDR1 SGHTA and CDR2 FQGNSA. The CDR3 totals 10 residues. The CDR3 DNA reads as TGTGCCACTCTTTTGGAAGAGCAGTACTTC. Translated, it gives CATLLEEQYF.

The chain is built from TRBV2 and TRBJ2-7, with D possibly TRBD2 on 5 matching bases. The length of the CDR3 is 14 residues. In germline, CDR1 is SNHLY, CDR2 FYNNEI. The V and J ends lost 0 bases and 7 bases respectively, with 13 bases between them. The CDR3 nucleotides are TGTGCCAGCAGTGAAGCACTCAGGACTCGGGAGCAGTACTTC. It is translated as CASSEALRTREQYF.

The chain combines TRBV7-2 with TRBJ1-3; D might be TRBD1 (6 bases). Germline values: CDR1 SGHTA, CDR2 FQGNSA. This CDR3 spans 14 amino acids. V dropped 5 bases and J dropped 8 bases, with 16 bases sitting between them. The CDR3 is CASSPQGLRHTIYF. In DNA form, the CDR3 reads TGTGCCAGCAGCCCTCAGGGGTTGAGACACACCATATATTTT.

The V and J genes are TRBV6-2 or TRBV6-3 and TRBJ2-3; the D is unclear. Germline V gene sequence: CDR1 MNHEY, CDR2 SVGEGT. The V end lost 6 bases, the J end lost 3 bases, and 10 bases lay between the germline ends. The CDR3 length is 13 residues. CDR3 in amino acids: CASRGYRTDTQYF. CDR3 sequence (DNA): TGTGCCAGCAGGGGGTATAGGACAGATACGCAGTATTTT.

The CDR3 loop is CASRYPGQVPNTQYF. The CDR3 DNA follows: TGTGCCAGCAGGTATCCGGGACAGGTTCCGAATACGCAGTATTTT. This rearrangement joins TRBV6-1 to TRBJ2-3; 8 bases match TRBD1. Germline trimming cut 6 bases from V and 7 bases from J; bases unmatched to any gene: 12. The CDR3 is 15 residues long. Germline V lookup: CDR1 MNHNS, CDR2 SASEGT.

The rearrangement links TRBV20-1 to TRBJ1-4; D unresolved. V shed 6 bases and J shed 4 bases, with 18 bases lying between them. The CDR3 contains 15 residues. Germline lookup yields CDR1 DFQATT and CDR2 SNEGSKA (reference sequence). The CDR3 DNA reads TGCAGTGCGTCCCTCGAGGCCAGGTTTAATGAAAAACTGTTTTTT. This gives the protein CSASLEARFNEKLFF.

This clonotype has only a few counts. CDR3 DNA: TGTGCCAGCAGCTTATCCACCGGCGGATCACAGCCCCAGCATTTT. Protein: CASSLSTGGSQPQHF. V gene TRBV7-2 combines with J gene TRBJ1-5, with no clear D. The CDR3 is 15 residues long. Germline CDR1 SGHTA, CDR2 FQGNSA. Trimming removed 2 bases at V and 7 bases at J, with 15 bases between.

The V gene is TRBV10-3, the J gene TRBJ1-2, with D hard to call. Germline CDR1 ENHRY, CDR2 SYGVKD. The CDR3 is 11 amino acids. In DNA form, the CDR3 reads TGTGCATCATCGGAGGAGAATGGCTACACCTTC. The encoded protein is CASSEENGYTF.

The chain employs TRBV7-9 and TRBJ1-2, with TRBD1 matching 7 bases. The ends lost 5 bases at V and 4 bases at J; junction bases unmatched: 7. The CDR3 is 14 residues long. Germline-derived CDR1 and CDR2 are SEHNR and FQNEAQ (reference sequence). DNA of the CDR3: TGTGCCAGCAGCAGCACCAGGGGGTCCTATGGCTACACCTTC. Protein: CASSSTRGSYGYTF.

The chain couples TRBV6-1 to TRBJ2-7; the D is unclear. This CDR3 is built from 15 residues. Germline assignment: CDR1 MNHNS and CDR2 SASEGT. The V and J ends lost 7 bases and 0 bases respectively, with 16 bases between them. The CDR3, as DNA: TGTGCCAGCATGTCACTGGCGGTCCACTCCTACGAGCAGTACTTC. Its protein is CASMSLAVHSYEQYF.

This chain joins TRBV7-2 and TRBJ2-1; no clear D. CDR1 and CDR2 (germline): SGHTA, FQGNSA. This CDR3 region has 12 residues. Trimming took 0 bases from V and 8 from J, leaving 5 bases between them. The CDR3 region has the DNA TGTGCCAGCAGCTTAGCGGGGTATGAGCAGTTCTTC. Protein: CASSLAGYEQFF.

The chain links TRBV4-1 to TRBJ2-6, with D possibly matching TRBD2 (6 bases). V was clipped by 1 base and J by 4 bases, with 11 bases between them. CDR1 is MGHRA, CDR2 YSYEKL, per germline. CDR3 length: 16 residues. CDR3 nucleotides: TGCGCCAGCAGCCAAGTGGCGGGGCCCGGGGCCAACGTCCTGACTTTC. It specifies CASSQVAGPGANVLTF.

This clonotype occurred a few times. This sequence joins TRBV7-8 and TRBJ2-2; D is unclear. The CDR3 runs 15 residues. Germline loops: CDR1 SGHVS, CDR2 FQNEAQ. The ends were cut back, 1 base at V and 10 bases at J, with 16 bases in the middle. In DNA, the CDR3 is TGTGCCAGCAGCTTAGGAGGTATCCCTACTTCGGAGCTGTTTTTT. This gives the protein CASSLGGIPTSELFF. The variable domain in full, with the rest retrieved from reference TRBV7-8 and TRBJ2-2, is GAGVSQSPRYKVAKRGQDVALRCDPISGHVSLFWYQQALGQGPEFLTYFQNEAQLDKSGLPSDRFFAERPEGSVSTLKIQRTQQEDSAVYLCASSLGGIPTSELFFGEGSRLTVL.

The chain links TRBV27 to TRBJ1-2; tentatively, D is TRBD1 (5 bases). The germline V and J ends were trimmed by 7 bases and 3 bases, with 9 bases remaining between them. This CDR3 has 12 residues. Germline V gene data show CDR1 as MNHEY and CDR2 as SMNVEV (reference sequence). The CDR3 bases are TGTGCCAGCAAGGACACTCACTATGGCTACACCTTC. Translating gives CASKDTHYGYTF.

This rearrangement joins TRBV7-2 to TRBJ1-2; TRBD1 might be the D (5 bases). CDR1 is SGHTA and CDR2 is FQGNSA in the germline V gene. The germline V and J ends were trimmed by 1 base and 6 bases, with 9 bases remaining between them. The CDR3 spans 13 residues. DNA for the CDR3: TGTGCCAGCAGCTTAGGCCGACAGAATGGCTACACCTTC. Translated, it gives CASSLGRQNGYTF.